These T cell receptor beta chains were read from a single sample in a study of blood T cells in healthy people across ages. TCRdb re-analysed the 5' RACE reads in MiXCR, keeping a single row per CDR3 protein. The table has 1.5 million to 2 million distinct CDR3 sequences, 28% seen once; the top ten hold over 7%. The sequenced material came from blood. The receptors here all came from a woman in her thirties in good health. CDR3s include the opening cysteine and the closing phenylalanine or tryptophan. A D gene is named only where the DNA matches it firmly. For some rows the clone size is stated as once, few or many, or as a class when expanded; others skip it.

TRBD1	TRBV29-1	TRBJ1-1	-	TGCAGCGTTGAGCGGCAGGGGGCGAGGAACACTGAAGCTTTCTTT	CSVERQGARNTEAFF
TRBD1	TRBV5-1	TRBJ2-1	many	TGCGCCAGCAGTCGGGACAGGGTTAAGGCCAATGAGCAGTTCTTC	CASSRDRVKANEQFF
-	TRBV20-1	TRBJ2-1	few	TGCAGTGCTTACCCGGACTACCCCAACGGGAATGAGCAGTTCTTC	CSAYPDYPNGNEQFF
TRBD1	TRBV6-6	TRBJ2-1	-	TGTGCCACGAGGGACAGGGTTAGTGGTGAGCAGTTCTTC	CATRDRVSGEQFF
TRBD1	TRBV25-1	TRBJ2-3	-	TGTGCCGGCAGTGCAACTTCCGGGACAGGGAATACAGATACGCAGTATTTT	CAGSATSGTGNTDTQYF
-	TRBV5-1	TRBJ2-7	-	TGCGCCAGCAGCAGGATAGCAGGGAGCTACGAGCAGTACTTC	CASSRIAGSYEQYF
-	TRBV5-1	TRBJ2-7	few	TGCGCCAGCAGCCCCCAGGACGGTGAGTCCGAGCAGTACTTC	CASSPQDGESEQYF
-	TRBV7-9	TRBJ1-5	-	TGTGCCAGACCTCGAGGCAATCAGCCCCAGCATTTT	CARPRGNQPQHF
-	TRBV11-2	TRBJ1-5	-	TGTGCCAGCAACCTAGGTCTGGGGCTAGAGAATCAGCCCCAGCATTTT	CASNLGLGLENQPQHF
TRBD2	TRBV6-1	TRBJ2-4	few	TGTGCCAGCATGGGACTAGCGGGAGGATGGGGCAAAAACATTCAGTACTTC	CASMGLAGGWGKNIQYF
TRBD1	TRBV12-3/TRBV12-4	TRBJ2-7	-	TGTGCCAGCAGACCCGGGACAGACGTCTACGAGCAGTACTTC	CASRPGTDVYEQYF
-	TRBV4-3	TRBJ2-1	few	TGCGCCAGCAGCCATCTAATGGTAATACGGGAGAGGGGCAATGAGCAGTTCTTC	CASSHLMVIRERGNEQFF
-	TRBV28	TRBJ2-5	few	TGTGCCAGCAGCGACCCATACACAGGGCGGGGGCAAGAGACCCAGTACTTC	CASSDPYTGRGQETQYF
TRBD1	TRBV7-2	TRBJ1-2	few	TGTGCCAGCAGCCAGGACAGGGGATTGAGAGGCTACACCTTC	CASSQDRGLRGYTF
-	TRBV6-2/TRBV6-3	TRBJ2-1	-	TGTGCCAGCAGTTACGTTGGCGGGCCCAACAATGAGCAGTTCTTC	CASSYVGGPNNEQFF
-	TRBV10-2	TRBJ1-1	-	TGCGCCAGCACCCAGAACCGGAACACTGAAGCTTTCTTT	CASTQNRNTEAFF
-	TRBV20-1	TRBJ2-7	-	TGCAGTGCTAGAGATGGTGGGGGAGAATTGATAAATGAGCAGTACTTC	CSARDGGGELINEQYF
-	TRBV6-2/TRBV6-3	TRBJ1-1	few	TGTGCCAGCAGCCACAGGGAAAACACTGAAGCTTTCTTT	CASSHRENTEAFF
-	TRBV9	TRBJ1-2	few	TGTGCCAGCAGCGTAGATGCCTTCAGCTATGGCTACACCTTC	CASSVDAFSYGYTF
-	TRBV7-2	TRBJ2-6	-	TGTGCCAGCAGCACTACAGGGACCTCTGGGGCCAACGTCCTGACTTTC	CASSTTGTSGANVLTF
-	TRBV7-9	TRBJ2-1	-	TGCGCCAGCAGCCCCCAGGGAAACGGCTACAATGAGCAGTTCTTC	CASSPQGNGYNEQFF
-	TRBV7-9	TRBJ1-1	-	TGTGCCAGCAGACGGTCGGAGAGGAACACTGAAGCTTTCTTT	CASRRSERNTEAFF
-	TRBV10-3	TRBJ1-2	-	TGTGCCATCAGTGAAGGGGACCGAGAGGGCTACACCTTC	CAISEGDREGYTF
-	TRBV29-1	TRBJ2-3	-	TGCAGCGTTGGACGGAATCAGGGTAGTTCTTGCGTTACGCAGTATTTT	CSVGRNQGSSCVTQYF
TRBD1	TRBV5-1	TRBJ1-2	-	TGCGCCAGCAGCTTCGGACAGGCCACCCTTAACTATGGCTACACCTTC	CASSFGQATLNYGYTF
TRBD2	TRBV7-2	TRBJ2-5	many	TGTGCCAGCAGTCTAGCGGGAGCCCTCGAGACCCAGTACTTC	CASSLAGALETQYF
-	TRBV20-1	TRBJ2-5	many	TGCAGTGCTAGTCTTCGCGTAGGGGAGACCCAGTACTTC	CSASLRVGETQYF
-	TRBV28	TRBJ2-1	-	TGTGCCAGCACTTATTGGGGGGCGAACAATGAGCAGTTCTTC	CASTYWGANNEQFF
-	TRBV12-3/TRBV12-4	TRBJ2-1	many	TGTGCCAGCCTACCGGGCGGCGGGAAGGATGAGCAGTTCTTC	CASLPGGGKDEQFF
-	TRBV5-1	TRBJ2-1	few	TGCGCCAGCAGCTTGTCCCCGGCGGGGCCGATCGGGAATGAGCAGTTCTTC	CASSLSPAGPIGNEQFF
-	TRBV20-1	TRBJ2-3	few	TGCAGGGTGGCTAGCGATCGCACAGATACGCAGTATTTT	CRVASDRTDTQYF
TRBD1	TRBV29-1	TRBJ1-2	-	TGCAGCGTTGGGGACAGGGTAATCATACACTCTGGCTACACCTTC	CSVGDRVIIHSGYTF
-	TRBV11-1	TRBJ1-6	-	TGTGCCAGCAGCTTAGTTATCGCCCAATCACCCCTCCACTTT	CASSLVIAQSPLHF
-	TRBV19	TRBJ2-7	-	TGTGCCAGTAGTCCCGCAAATGGAGACGAGCAGTACTTC	CASSPANGDEQYF
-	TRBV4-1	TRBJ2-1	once	TGCGCCAGCAGCCCTCAAACGGTCCTGATCAGTGAGCAGTTCTTC	CASSPQTVLISEQFF
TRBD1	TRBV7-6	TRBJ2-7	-	TGTGCCAGCAGCTTTGAGACAGGGGTATCCTACGAGCAGTACTTC	CASSFETGVSYEQYF
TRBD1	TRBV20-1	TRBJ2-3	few	TGCAGTGCAGGGGGCGGGCTACGCACAGATACGCAGTATTTT	CSAGGGLRTDTQYF
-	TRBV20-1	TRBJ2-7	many	TGCAGTGCTAGTGTTGTCGGACTACCCTACGAGCAGTACTTC	CSASVVGLPYEQYF
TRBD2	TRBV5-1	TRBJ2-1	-	TGCGCCCGCAGCAGCGGGGTCGCCTACAATGAGCAGTTCTTC	CARSSGVAYNEQFF
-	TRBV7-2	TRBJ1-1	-	TGTGCCAGCAGCCGAGCCCCGGGACAGAACACTGAAGCTTTCTTT	CASSRAPGQNTEAFF
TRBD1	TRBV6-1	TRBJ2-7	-	TGTGCCAGCAGACCTCCCTCGGGACAGGGGGGCTACGAGCAGTACTTC	CASRPPSGQGGYEQYF
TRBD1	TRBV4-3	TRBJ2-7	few	TGCGCCAGCAGCCGGGGACCGGGACAGGGTTACGAGCAGTACTTC	CASSRGPGQGYEQYF
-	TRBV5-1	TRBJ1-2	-	TGCGCCAGCAGCTTGCGGGGGCAGGATGGCTACACCTTC	CASSLRGQDGYTF
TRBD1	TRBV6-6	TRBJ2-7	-	TGTGCCAGCAGTTCTCTGGGACAGGACTACGAGCAGTACTTC	CASSSLGQDYEQYF
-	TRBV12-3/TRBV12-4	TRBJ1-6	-	TGTGCCAGCAGGGCCCCCAGGGAAGGCTCGCCCCTCCACTTT	CASRAPREGSPLHF
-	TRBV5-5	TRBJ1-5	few	TGTGCCAGCAGCTTGGGACGGCTTAATCAGCCCCAGCATTTT	CASSLGRLNQPQHF